The source of this TCR beta chain is a study of cytomegalovirus exposure and HLA in healthy donors. Whole-study findings and limits: The productive fraction for most TCR beta V segments was about 90% or about 30% in an earlier analysis. In a later analysis, several top co-occurrence clusters appeared linked to parvovirus B19, influenza, CMV and Epstein-Barr virus. CMV serostatus was the only immune exposure information that was available.

The germline V gene has CDR1 SGHDN and CDR2 FVKESK. CDR3 length equals 15 residues. Losses at the gene ends were 0 bases for V and 4 bases for J; bases not matched to a gene: 5. About this clone: The antigen remains unidentified.

PCR was performed using 60 Vbeta and 13 Jbeta primers. Libraries were prepared by immunoSEQ multiplex PCR; TCRdb keeps only in-frame clonotypes and omits some of them. Of about 95,000 clones listed, around 84% are singletons. The clonotype was recovered from a woman aged 40 to 50 in good health and CMV-seropositive. The source material was PBMCs. The chain couples TRBV14 to TRBJ1-2, with 7 bases aligning to TRBD1. The CDR3 here is CASSQDQGQTYGYTF. CDR3 bases: TGTGCCAGCAGCCAAGATCAGGGACAGACCTATGGCTACACCTTC.